A selection of T cell receptor beta chains follows, all from one sample in a study of identical twins. Each CDR3 protein gets one entry after TCRdb re-called the 5' RACE reads with MiXCR. The table lists some 1,600,000 distinct CDR3 sequences, around a third of them singletons. The specimen was cord blood. The receptors derive from a newborn girl in good health. Each CDR3 is given with its conserved first and last residue. The order of the fields is J gene, clone size, D gene, CDR3 length, V gene, CDR3 protein, CDR3 DNA. D genes are given only for firm matches. The size field is filled for only some rows; it gives once, few, many or a size class.

>TRBJ2-7|few|-|15|TRBV20-1
CSARDQGTRSYEQYF
TGCAGTGCTAGAGATCAGGGGACGAGGTCCTACGAGCAGTACTTC
>TRBJ1-5|-|TRBD1|15|TRBV4-1
CASSRVQGAWQPQHF
TGCGCCAGCAGCCGAGTACAGGGGGCTTGGCAGCCCCAGCATTTT
>TRBJ2-5|few|TRBD2|16|TRBV4-1
CASSQLAGVKGETQYF
TGCGCCAGCAGCCAACTAGCGGGAGTAAAGGGAGAGACCCAGTACTTC
>TRBJ2-7|few|-|15|TRBV3-1
CASSQEILASDEQYF
TGTGCCAGCAGCCAAGAAATCCTAGCAAGCGATGAGCAGTACTTC
>TRBJ1-2|few|-|14|TRBV3-1
CASTKAGTHYGYTF
TGTGCCAGCACCAAGGCCGGGACTCACTATGGCTACACCTTC
>TRBJ1-4|-|-|13|TRBV7-2
CASSFGNREKLFF
TGTGCCAGCAGCTTTGGGAACAGAGAAAAACTGTTTTTT
>TRBJ2-3|-|TRBD2|19|TRBV28
CASSRPLAGGLPVTDTQYF
TGTGCCAGCAGTCGACCCCTAGCGGGAGGGCTCCCGGTCACAGATACGCAGTATTTT
>TRBJ1-2|-|-|14|TRBV6-2/TRBV6-3
CASSLMMGNYGYTF
TGTGCCAGCAGTTTAATGATGGGGAACTATGGCTACACCTTC
>TRBJ2-3|-|TRBD2|18|TRBV19
CASSTPTGTSGRSDTQYF
TGTGCCAGTAGTACCCCCACCGGGACTAGCGGGAGGTCAGATACGCAGTATTTT
>TRBJ2-3|many|TRBD1|13|TRBV6-5
CASRGQGTDTQYF
TGTGCCAGCAGGGGACAGGGCACAGATACGCAGTATTTT
>TRBJ2-3|-|-|13|TRBV2
CASGAVTTDTQYF
TGTGCCAGCGGTGCTGTGACTACAGATACGCAGTATTTT
>TRBJ1-2|many|TRBD1|15|TRBV9
CASSVQGATNYGYTF
TGTGCCAGCAGCGTACAGGGGGCGACTAACTATGGCTACACCTTC
>TRBJ1-1|-|-|13|TRBV20-1
CSARLRQNTEAFF
TGCAGTGCTAGACTGCGACAGAACACTGAAGCTTTCTTT
>TRBJ2-2|few|-|12|TRBV7-7
CASSPNGGELFF
TGTGCTAGCAGCCCTAACGGCGGGGAGCTGTTTTTT
>TRBJ2-4|-|-|15|TRBV6-2/TRBV6-3
CASSYSSGGRNIQYF
TGTGCCAGCAGTTACTCTTCCGGGGGTAGGAACATTCAGTACTTC
>TRBJ1-5|-|-|16|TRBV5-8
CASSFRRVLSNQPQHF
TGTGCCAGCAGCTTTCGAAGAGTCCTGAGCAATCAGCCCCAGCATTTT
>TRBJ2-5|-|TRBD2|15|TRBV2
CASPPTSGGIQTQYF
TGTGCCAGCCCCCCGACTAGCGGGGGTATTCAGACCCAGTACTTC
>TRBJ2-1|-|TRBD2|16|TRBV5-1
CASNVGTSGRLNEQFF
TGCGCCAGTAATGTAGGGACTAGCGGGAGGTTAAATGAGCAGTTCTTC
>TRBJ2-1|-|-|14|TRBV11-2
CASSLSVYYNEQFF
TGTGCCAGCAGCCTATCGGTCTACTACAATGAGCAGTTCTTC
>TRBJ2-5|few|-|13|TRBV12-3/TRBV12-4
CASSFWQGETQYF
TGTGCCAGCAGTTTCTGGCAGGGAGAGACCCAGTACTTC
>TRBJ1-1|few|-|15|TRBV25-1
CASSEPGQMNTEAFF
TGTGCCAGCAGTGAACCGGGACAAATGAACACTGAAGCTTTCTTT
>TRBJ2-1|-|-|12|TRBV9
CASSVAGGRQFF
TGTGCCAGCAGCGTAGCAGGAGGTAGGCAGTTCTTC